This TCR beta chain was recovered during a study of shared clonotypes between healthy human individuals. In the original workflow: Junction-only sequences produced by ImmunoSEQ had no quality scores, so filtering differed. TCRdb keeps only in-frame clones here, not all; method: immunoSEQ multiplex PCR. V and J calls and clone size are those listed in that table; D and trimming were worked out from the DNA. The sample yields roughly 720,000 clones, 90% seen once. With 3 bases removed from V and 4 bases from J, the gap between germline ends came to 9 bases. From germline, CDR1 is SEHNR and CDR2 FQNEAQ (reference sequence). The CDR3 consists of 13 residues.

Sequencing was carried out using memory CD8+ T cells from PBMCs. Subset denoted: CD45RO+ cells pooled with CCR7-negative TemRA cells. This TCR was recovered from a man aged 18 to 30 in good health. Some clones in this sample may be carry-over from other donors' samples. The chain carries TRBV7-9 and TRBJ1-2, with D uncertain. The DNA for the CDR3 is TGTGCCAGCAGCTTCCTGGACCCCTATGGCTACACCTTC. Amino acid sequence: CASSFLDPYGYTF.